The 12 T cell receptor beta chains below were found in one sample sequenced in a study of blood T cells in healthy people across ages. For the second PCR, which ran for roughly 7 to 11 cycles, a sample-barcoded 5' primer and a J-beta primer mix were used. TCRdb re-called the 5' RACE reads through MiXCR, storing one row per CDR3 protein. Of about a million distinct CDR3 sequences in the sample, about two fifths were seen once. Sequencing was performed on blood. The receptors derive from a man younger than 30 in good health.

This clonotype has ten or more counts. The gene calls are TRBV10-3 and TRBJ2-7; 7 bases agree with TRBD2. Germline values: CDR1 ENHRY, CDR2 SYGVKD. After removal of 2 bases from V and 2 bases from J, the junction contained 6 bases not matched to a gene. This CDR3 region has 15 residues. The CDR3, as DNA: TGTGCCATCAGTGAGCCGAGCGGGATTACCTACGAGCAGTACTTC. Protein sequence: CAISEPSGITYEQYF.

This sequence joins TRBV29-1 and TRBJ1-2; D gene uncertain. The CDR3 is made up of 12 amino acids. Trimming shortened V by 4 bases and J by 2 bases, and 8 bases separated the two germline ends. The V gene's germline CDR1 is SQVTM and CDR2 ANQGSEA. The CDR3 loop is CSVVWSNYGYTF. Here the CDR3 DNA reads TGCAGCGTTGTTTGGTCAAACTATGGCTACACCTTC.

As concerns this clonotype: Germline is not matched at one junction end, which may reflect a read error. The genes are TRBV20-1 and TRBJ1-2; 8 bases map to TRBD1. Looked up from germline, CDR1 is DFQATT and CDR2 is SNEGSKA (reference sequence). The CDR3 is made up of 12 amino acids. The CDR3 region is CSPDRGRNGCTF. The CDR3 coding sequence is TGCAGTCCTGACAGGGGCAGAAATGGCTGCACCTTC.

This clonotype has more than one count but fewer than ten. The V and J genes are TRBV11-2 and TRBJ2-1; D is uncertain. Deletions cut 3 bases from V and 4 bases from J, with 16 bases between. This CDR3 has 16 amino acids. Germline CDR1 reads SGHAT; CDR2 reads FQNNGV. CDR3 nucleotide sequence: TGTGCCAGCAGCTTGGGAAGGAGATGGGTATACAATGAGCAGTTCTTC. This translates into CASSLGRRWVYNEQFF.

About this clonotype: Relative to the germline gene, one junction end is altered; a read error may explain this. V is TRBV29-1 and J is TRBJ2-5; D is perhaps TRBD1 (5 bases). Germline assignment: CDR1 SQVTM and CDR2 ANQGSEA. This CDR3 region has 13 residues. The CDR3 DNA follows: TGCAGCGTCCAGGGCGCGAGGTTGGAGATCCAGTACTTC. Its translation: CSVQGARLEIQYF.

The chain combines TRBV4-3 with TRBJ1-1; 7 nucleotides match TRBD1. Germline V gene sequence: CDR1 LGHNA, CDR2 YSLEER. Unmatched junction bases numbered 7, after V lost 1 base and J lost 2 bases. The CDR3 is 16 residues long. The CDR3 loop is CASSQAYGTVNTEAFF. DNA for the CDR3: TGCGCCAGCAGCCAAGCTTACGGGACAGTCAACACTGAAGCTTTCTTT.

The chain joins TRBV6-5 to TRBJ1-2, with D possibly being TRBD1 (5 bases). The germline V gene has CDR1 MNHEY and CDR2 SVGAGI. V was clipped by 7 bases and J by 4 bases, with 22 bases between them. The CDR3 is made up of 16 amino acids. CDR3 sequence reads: CASIFPLPGGGYGYTF. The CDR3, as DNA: TGTGCCAGCATTTTTCCCCTCCCCGGGGGGGGCTATGGCTACACCTTC.

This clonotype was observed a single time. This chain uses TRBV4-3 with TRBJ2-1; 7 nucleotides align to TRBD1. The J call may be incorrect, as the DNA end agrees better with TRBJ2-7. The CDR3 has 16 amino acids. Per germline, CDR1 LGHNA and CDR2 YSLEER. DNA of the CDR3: TGCGCCAGCAGCGGCAGGGGGACCCTCTCCTACAATGAGCAGTACTTC. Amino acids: CASSGRGTLSYNEQYF.

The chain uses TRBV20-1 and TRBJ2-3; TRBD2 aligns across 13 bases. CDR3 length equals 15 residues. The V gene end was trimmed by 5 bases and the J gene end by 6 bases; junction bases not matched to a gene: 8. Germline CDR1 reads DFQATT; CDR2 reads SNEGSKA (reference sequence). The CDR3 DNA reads TGCAGTGCTCCCGGGACTAGCGGGGCCAGGGATACGCAGTATTTT. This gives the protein CSAPGTSGARDTQYF.

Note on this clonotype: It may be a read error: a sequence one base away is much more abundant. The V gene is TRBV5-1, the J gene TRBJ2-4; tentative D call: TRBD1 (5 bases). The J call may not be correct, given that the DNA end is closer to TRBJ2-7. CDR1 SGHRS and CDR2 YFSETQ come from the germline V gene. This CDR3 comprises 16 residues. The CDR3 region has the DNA TGCGCCAGCAGCTTGGCCCCGGACATCTTGGCCGACGAGCAGTACTTC. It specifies CASSLAPDILADEQYF.

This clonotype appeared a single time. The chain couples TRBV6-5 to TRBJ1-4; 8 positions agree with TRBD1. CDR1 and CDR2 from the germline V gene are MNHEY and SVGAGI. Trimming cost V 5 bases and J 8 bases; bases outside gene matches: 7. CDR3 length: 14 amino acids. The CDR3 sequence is CASSVGTGTEKLFF. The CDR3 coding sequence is TGTGCCAGCAGTGTTGGGACAGGTACCGAAAAACTGTTTTTT.

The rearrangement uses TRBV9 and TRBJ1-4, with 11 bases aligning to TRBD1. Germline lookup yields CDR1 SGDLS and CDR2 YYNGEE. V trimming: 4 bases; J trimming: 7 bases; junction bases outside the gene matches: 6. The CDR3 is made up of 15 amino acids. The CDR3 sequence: CASSLGDRGSEKLFF. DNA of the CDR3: TGTGCCAGCAGCCTAGGGGACAGGGGGAGTGAAAAACTGTTTTTT.